The 10 T cell receptor beta chains reported below all come from one sample, sequenced in a study of glioma-infiltrating T cells. Using RNA template, CDR3s of TCR alpha and beta were amplified with iRepertoire arm-PCR. Via MiXCR, TCRdb re-called the multiplex PCR reads, giving one row per CDR3 protein. The profile shows about 180,000 distinct CDR3 sequences, about 40% of them singletons. Sequenced sample: glioma tissue, nonneoplastic brain tissue, or PBMCs (not recorded which). The receptors were gathered from a human donor with low-grade glioma or glioblastoma, undergoing nonglioma brain surgery, or in good health (not recorded which).

This clonotype was recorded once. This sequence may be a read error, since a much larger clone differs from it by one base. The gene calls are TRBV3-1 and TRBJ1-1; D gene uncertain. Looked up from germline, CDR1 is LGHDT and CDR2 is YNNKEL (reference sequence). This CDR3 has 13 residues. The CDR3 nucleotides are TGTGCCAGCAGCCAGACGATGGGCACTGAAGCTCTCTTT. It is translated as CASSQTMGTEALF.

The rearrangement links TRBV20-1 to TRBJ2-5; 11 nucleotides align to TRBD2. The CDR3 totals 15 residues. V lost 4 bases to trimming and J lost 3 bases; unmatched junction nucleotides: 7. From germline, CDR1 is DFQATT and CDR2 SNEGSKA (reference sequence). CDR3 residues: CSATLSGRAKETQYF. CDR3 nucleotide sequence: TGCAGTGCTACCCTTAGCGGGAGGGCCAAAGAGACCCAGTACTTC.

The gene calls are TRBV25-1 and TRBJ2-3; D gene uncertain. The germline CDR1 and CDR2 sequences are MGHDK and SYGVNS. CDR3 length: 13 residues. The ends were cut back, 3 bases at V and 13 bases at J, with 17 bases in the middle. CDR3 in DNA: TGTGCCAGCAGTGACTTCTCCACAGATAAGGAGTATTTT. It codes for CASSDFSTDKEYF. Variable domain in full (rest from reference TRBV25-1 and TRBJ2-3): EADIYQTPRYLVIGTGKKITLECSQTMGHDKMYWYQQDPGMELHLIHYSYGVNSTEKGDLSSESTVSRIRTEHFPLTLESARPSHTSQYLCASSDFSTDKEYFGPGTRLTVL.

A remark on this clonotype: A much bigger clone sits one base away, suggesting this may be a read error. The rearrangement links TRBV7-2 to TRBJ2-7, with D unresolved. The germline CDR1 and CDR2 sequences are SGHTA and FQGNSA. The CDR3 runs 11 residues. The V and J ends lost 5 bases and 3 bases respectively, with 5 bases between them. In nucleotides, the CDR3 is TGTGCCAGCAGCCAATTCTACGAGCAGTACTTC. Protein: CASSQFYEQYF.

Note on this clonotype: This may stem from a read error, because a much larger clone lies one nucleotide away. The chain combines TRBV28 with TRBJ2-3; 15 bases are a match to TRBD2. Unmatched junction bases numbered 16, after V lost 9 bases and J lost 6 bases. The V gene's germline CDR1 is MDHEN and CDR2 SYDVKM. This CDR3 region has 18 residues. CDR3: CARSVGLAGGPIPDTQYF. Written as DNA, the CDR3 is TGTGCCAGGAGTGTGGGACTAGCGGGAGGCCCCATCCCCGATACGCAGTATTTT.

The V call is TRBV7-9, the J call TRBJ2-3; D might be TRBD1 (5 bases). The CDR3 is 15 residues long. Germline CDR1 reads SEHNR; CDR2 reads FQNEAQ (reference sequence). The V end lost 8 bases, the J end lost 4 bases, and 19 bases lay between the germline ends. DNA of the CDR3: TGTGCCAGCGGCCTCAACAGGTTCGCCGCAGATACGCAGTATTTT. Amino acid sequence: CASGLNRFAADTQYF.

Concerning this clonotype itself: A much bigger clone sits one base away, suggesting this may be a read error. V is TRBV7-9 and J is TRBJ2-1, with D possibly matching TRBD2 (5 bases). CDR1 is SEHNR, CDR2 FQNEAQ, per germline (reference sequence). The CDR3 totals 15 residues. Here the CDR3 reads CAGSLTGSSYNEQFF. The CDR3 region has the DNA TGTGCCGGCAGCTTAACGGGGTCCTCCTACAATGAGCAGTTCTTC.

Remarks on this clonotype: This sequence may be a read error, since a much larger clone differs from it by one base. The chain combines TRBV19 with TRBJ2-2; 8 nucleotides match TRBD2. This CDR3 is 14 amino acids long. Germline V gene lookup returns CDR1 LNHDA and CDR2 SQIVND (reference sequence). CDR3 in amino acids: CASRIAGNTGELFF. The CDR3 region has the DNA TGTGCCAGTAGAATAGCGGGAAACACCGGGGAGCTGTTTTTT.

This sequence joins TRBV29-1 and TRBJ2-5; 11 nucleotides match TRBD2. CDR1 and CDR2 (germline): SQVTM, ANQGSEA. J gave up 11 bases and V 7 bases, and 24 bases lay outside the gene matches. This CDR3 is built from 17 residues. Here the CDR3 reads CSAPGLAVRSSYNEQYF. CDR3 in DNA: TGCAGCGCCCCGGGACTAGCGGTTAGGAGCTCCTACAATGAGCAGTACTTC.

The sample holds one count of this clonotype. This may be a read error, as it is one base from a much larger clone. V usage is TRBV4-1 and J usage is TRBJ2-3, with a tentative D call TRBD2 (5 bases). CDR1 and CDR2 from the germline V gene are MGHRA and YSYEKL. The length of the CDR3 is 14 residues. Trimming removed 8 bases at V and 2 bases at J, with 14 bases between. CDR3 protein: CASGRSDATDTQYF. The CDR3 DNA sequence: TGCGCCAGCGGCCGTAGCGACGCCACAGATACGCAGTATTTT.